This is a list of T cell receptor beta chains from one sample in a study of low-dose radiotherapy and immunotherapy resistance in tumors. Each CDR3 protein is one row after TCRdb ran MiXCR on the reads. The table has about 89,000 distinct CDR3 sequences, more than 7.5% seen once. The sequencing used PBMCs, collected before treatment. These receptors were taken from a male donor with prostate cancer. The CDR3 runs from the conserved cysteine through the conserved F or W. A D gene is named only where the DNA matches it firmly. Expanded clones get a size class; other rows say once, few or many, or leave the size out.

>TRBJ2-1|-|TRBV11-2|-
TGTGCCAGCAGCTTAGATCGGATGGGGAATGAGCAGTTCTTC
CASSLDRMGNEQFF
>TRBJ2-2|-|TRBV28|many
TGTGCCAGCCACGGTGGACAGTTCGCCGGGGAGCTGTTTTTT
CASHGGQFAGELFF
>TRBJ2-6|-|TRBV20-1|many
TGCAGTGCTAGAGTCAGGAGCTCTGGGGCCAACGTCCTGACTTTC
CSARVRSSGANVLTF
>TRBJ2-3|-|TRBV7-8|many
TGTGCCAGCAGCTTAGGGCCCGGGGGAGTTTTGACAGATACGCAGTATTTT
CASSLGPGGVLTDTQYF
>TRBJ2-3|-|TRBV2|many
TGTGCCAGCAGTCAGTGGCGGAACACAGATACGCAGTATTTT
CASSQWRNTDTQYF
>TRBJ1-4|-|TRBV7-2|many
TGTGCCAGCAGCTTATGGGGGGCTGGGTCTGAAAAACTGTTTTTT
CASSLWGAGSEKLFF
>TRBJ2-7|-|TRBV29-1|few
TGCAGCGTTGCCGGCTCTTTGGCGGGCTACGAGCAGTACTTC
CSVAGSLAGYEQYF
>TRBJ2-3|-|TRBV6-2/TRBV6-3|many
TGTGCCAGCAGTGAGGTAGGGGATACGCAGTATTTT
CASSEVGDTQYF
>TRBJ2-7|-|TRBV5-6|-
TGTGCCAGCAGCCCCCCTGTCGGTGGGCAGTACTTC
CASSPPVGGQYF
>TRBJ1-4|-|TRBV4-2|many
TGTGCCAGCAGCCAAGAGGCAGTCGGCAATGAAAAACTGTTTTTT
CASSQEAVGNEKLFF
>TRBJ2-7|-|TRBV4-2|many
TGTGCCAGCAGCGAGGGACTGGGCTCCTACGAGCAGTACTTC
CASSEGLGSYEQYF
>TRBJ2-1|TRBD1|TRBV6-1|many
TGTGCCAGCAGTGCGGACAGGGGTTCCTACAATGAGCAGTTCTTC
CASSADRGSYNEQFF
>TRBJ2-1|TRBD2|TRBV3-1|few
TGTGCCAGCAGCCCCACTAGCGGGTCCTACAATGAGCAGTTCTTC
CASSPTSGSYNEQFF
>TRBJ1-1|-|TRBV27|many
TGTGCCAGCAGTTTCCAAGGCACTGAAGCTTTCTTT
CASSFQGTEAFF
>TRBJ2-2|-|TRBV12-3/TRBV12-4|many
TGTGCCAGCAGTTCGGGACAACTTATTACCGGGGAGCTGTTTTTT
CASSSGQLITGELFF
>TRBJ2-3|-|TRBV4-1|many
TGCGCCAGCAGCCCGCGGACCGGCACAGATACGCAGTATTTT
CASSPRTGTDTQYF
>TRBJ2-1|-|TRBV6-2/TRBV6-3|many
TGTGCCGCGGGTTACAATGAGCAGTTCTTC
CAAGYNEQFF
>TRBJ2-7|-|TRBV29-1|many
TGCAGCGTTGACCCGGACTTACTCTCCTACGAGCAGTACTTC
CSVDPDLLSYEQYF
>TRBJ2-1|-|TRBV28|many
TGTGCCAGCAGTGCCCTCAGCGGCGGGTCCTACAATGAGCAGTTCTTC
CASSALSGGSYNEQFF
>TRBJ2-5|-|TRBV4-1|many
TGCGCCAGCAGCCAAGATGTCCTCCAAGAGACCCAGTACTTC
CASSQDVLQETQYF
>TRBJ1-5|TRBD1|TRBV19|many
TGTGCCAGTAACAGGGGGCCCGATAGCAATCAGCCCCAGCATTTT
CASNRGPDSNQPQHF
>TRBJ2-3|-|TRBV2|many
TGTGCCAGCAAATCGGGCCGAAGCACAGATACGCAGTATTTT
CASKSGRSTDTQYF
>TRBJ1-2|-|TRBV30|many
TGTGCCTGGAGTGTACAGGGCCCTGATGGCTACACCTTC
CAWSVQGPDGYTF
>TRBJ1-5|-|TRBV28|many
TGTGCCAGCAGTCCAACCAGGGGGCCCCAGCATTTT
CASSPTRGPQHF
>TRBJ2-2|-|TRBV2|many
TGTGCCAGCGGATTAGGAGGCACCGGGGAGCTGTTTTTT
CASGLGGTGELFF
>TRBJ2-7|TRBD1|TRBV2|many
TGTGCCAGCAGTCCGACAGGGTTTACCTACGAGCAGTACTTC
CASSPTGFTYEQYF
>TRBJ2-3|TRBD2|TRBV7-2|many
TGTGCCAGCAAACCTGGGGGGGGGACGAGGACAGATACGCAGTATTTT
CASKPGGGTRTDTQYF
>TRBJ2-4|TRBD1|TRBV29-1|-
TGCAGCGTTGAAGGGAAGGACAGGCGAAAAAACATTCAGTACTTC
CSVEGKDRRKNIQYF
>TRBJ2-3|-|TRBV30|many
TGTGCCTGGAGTACGGGTAGCACAGATACGCAGTATTTT
CAWSTGSTDTQYF
>TRBJ2-1|-|TRBV24-1|few
TGTGCCACCGGCCGGGGCAACCAGAATGAGCAGTTCTTC
CATGRGNQNEQFF
>TRBJ1-4|-|TRBV3-1|many
TGTGCCAGCAGCCAACAAGGAACTAATGAAAAACTGTTTTTT
CASSQQGTNEKLFF
>TRBJ1-5|-|TRBV12-3/TRBV12-4|many
TGTGCCAGCAGTTTAAGGGGTACAGGCAATCAGCCCCAGCATTTT
CASSLRGTGNQPQHF
>TRBJ2-2|TRBD2|TRBV29-1|many
TGCAGCGCTGAGGGGTCCGGGACTAGCCCCGGGGGGCTGTTTTTT
CSAEGSGTSPGGLFF
>TRBJ2-3|-|TRBV4-1|many
TGCGCCAGCAGCCAAGGAATGGCAGGGGGGTCAGATACGCAGTATTTT
CASSQGMAGGSDTQYF
>TRBJ2-7|-|TRBV20-1|many
TGCAGTGCTAGACCGACACCCTACGAGCAGTACTTC
CSARPTPYEQYF
>TRBJ2-2|TRBD2|TRBV28|many
TGTGCGACCATTGCCGGGACTAGCGGGAGGTGGGACACCGGGGAGCTGTTTTTT
CATIAGTSGRWDTGELFF
>TRBJ2-2|TRBD2|TRBV7-3|many
TGTGCCAGCAGCCACGGGGGGGGAACCGGGGAGCTGTTTTTT
CASSHGGGTGELFF
>TRBJ2-3|TRBD1|TRBV7-2|many
TGTGCCAGCAGCTCGGACAGGGCCTTGGATACGCAGTATTTT
CASSSDRALDTQYF
>TRBJ2-7|TRBD2|TRBV20-1|many
TGCAGTGCTGCTACTAGCGGGGTAACCTACGAGCAGTACTTC
CSAATSGVTYEQYF
>TRBJ2-3|-|TRBV5-1|few
TGCGCCAGCAGCTTGGGGTCAGGTGGAGAGGGGATGCAGTATTTT
CASSLGSGGEGMQYF
>TRBJ2-7|TRBD2|TRBV29-1|many
TGCAGCGTGATGGGACTAGCGGGGGTATCCTACGAGCAGTACTTC
CSVMGLAGVSYEQYF
>TRBJ2-5|-|TRBV20-1|many
TGCAGTGCTCTTCAAGAGACCCAGTACTTC
CSALQETQYF
>TRBJ2-6|-|TRBV5-1|many
TGTGCCAGCAGTTTAGGGGGTTCTGGGGCCAACGTCCTGACTTTC
CASSLGGSGANVLTF
>TRBJ1-4|TRBD1|TRBV18|many
TGTGCCAGCTCACCACAGGGGGCCGCAACTAATGAAAAACTGTTTTTT
CASSPQGAATNEKLFF
>TRBJ1-2|-|TRBV7-2|many
TGTGCCAGCAGCTTAGGGATCGTAGTGGGGGGGAACGGCTACACCTTC
CASSLGIVVGGNGYTF
>TRBJ1-6|TRBD1|TRBV6-8|-
TGTGCCAGCAGTTACGGTGGGACAGGGCCTAATTCACCCCTCCACTTT
CASSYGGTGPNSPLHF
>TRBJ2-2|-|TRBV7-9|many
TGTGCCAGCAGCCCGGACAGCCACACCGGGGAGCTGTTTTTT
CASSPDSHTGELFF